The clone carrying this T cell receptor (beta chain) was recorded once. This CDR3 spans 19 amino acids. Per the germline V gene, CDR1 is SGHRS and CDR2 is YFSETQ. Trimming at V came to 0 bases and at J to 5 bases, leaving 16 bases not matched to a gene. The sample belongs to a study of control samples from healthy donors and cancer patients. Sequencing was performed with immunoSEQ multiplex PCR; in TCRdb, only in-frame clones are kept and a portion is missing. Among about 130,000 clones listed, just under 95% were seen once. Sequencing used PBMCs. The sequence was collected from a man in his 60s with colorectal cancer. The chain recombines TRBV5-1 with TRBJ2-3; 9 nucleotides agree with TRBD2. This chain's CDR3 is CASSLDLGGGGGRGDTQYF. The CDR3 region has the DNA TGCGCCAGCAGCTTGGATCTCGGGGGCGGGGGGGGGCGTGGAGATACGCAGTATTTT.